These T cell receptor beta chains were read from a single sample in a study of T-cell memory formation after mild COVID-19. TCRdb re-called the 5' RACE reads with MiXCR, one entry per CDR3 protein. Among fewer than 300,000 distinct CDR3 sequences listed, over 15% were seen once. The sequenced material came from PBMCs or a T cell subset sorted from them (not recorded which). These receptor sequences come from a man younger than 30 who had mild COVID-19 (a few samples of this study predate the infection). Cell type and time point are not known. Both conserved end residues are part of each CDR3. The order of the fields is J gene, V gene, D gene, clone size, CDR3 protein, CDR3 DNA. A D gene is named only where the DNA matches it firmly. The size entry is marked missing in some rows and otherwise reads once, few, many or a size class.

j_call: TRBJ1-2
v_call: TRBV7-3
d_call: -
clone_size: -
cdr3_aa: CASSLSGRDGYTF
cdr3_nt: TGTGCCAGCAGCTTATCAGGGAGGGATGGCTACACCTTC

j_call: TRBJ2-3
v_call: TRBV18
d_call: -
clone_size: few
cdr3_aa: CASSPYDTDTQYF
cdr3_nt: TGTGCCAGCTCACCTTACGACACAGATACGCAGTATTTT

j_call: TRBJ1-3
v_call: TRBV3-1
d_call: -
clone_size: few
cdr3_aa: CASSQSEWGNTIYF
cdr3_nt: TGTGCCAGCAGCCAATCTGAGTGGGGAAACACCATATATTTT

j_call: TRBJ1-1
v_call: TRBV7-3
d_call: -
clone_size: -
cdr3_aa: CASSLRTDTEAFF
cdr3_nt: TGTGCCAGCAGCTTAAGGACCGACACTGAAGCTTTCTTT

j_call: TRBJ2-7
v_call: TRBV7-2
d_call: TRBD2
clone_size: many
cdr3_aa: CASSFAAGGSYEQYF
cdr3_nt: TGTGCCAGCAGCTTCGCAGCGGGGGGTTCCTACGAGCAGTACTTC

j_call: TRBJ2-5
v_call: TRBV27
d_call: -
clone_size: -
cdr3_aa: CASSSNRDHPGETQYF
cdr3_nt: TGTGCCAGCAGCTCGAACCGGGACCATCCTGGCGAGACCCAGTACTTC

j_call: TRBJ2-2
v_call: TRBV4-3
d_call: TRBD1
clone_size: -
cdr3_aa: CASSQRGQGTGELFF
cdr3_nt: TGCGCCAGCAGCCAGAGGGGACAGGGTACCGGGGAGCTGTTTTTT

j_call: TRBJ2-2
v_call: TRBV5-1
d_call: -
clone_size: many
cdr3_aa: CASSPGTQNTGELFF
cdr3_nt: TGCGCCAGCAGCCCAGGGACCCAGAACACCGGGGAGCTGTTTTTT

j_call: TRBJ2-7
v_call: TRBV5-6
d_call: -
clone_size: -
cdr3_aa: CASSLRDYEQYF
cdr3_nt: TGTGCCAGCAGCTTGCGAGACTACGAGCAGTACTTC

j_call: TRBJ1-2
v_call: TRBV4-2
d_call: -
clone_size: few
cdr3_aa: CASSQDRVAAYGYTF
cdr3_nt: TGTGCCAGCAGCCAAGATCGTGTGGCAGCCTATGGCTACACCTTC

j_call: TRBJ1-4
v_call: TRBV21-1
d_call: -
clone_size: -
cdr3_aa: CASSTHRATNEKLFF
cdr3_nt: TGTGCCAGCAGCACGCACAGGGCAACTAATGAAAAACTGTTTTTT

j_call: TRBJ2-3
v_call: TRBV7-6
d_call: TRBD2
clone_size: many
cdr3_aa: CASSPILGTSGSDTQYF
cdr3_nt: TGTGCCAGCAGCCCCATCCTCGGGACTAGTGGATCAGATACGCAGTATTTT

j_call: TRBJ1-2
v_call: TRBV7-2
d_call: -
clone_size: few
cdr3_aa: CASRGAYGYTF
cdr3_nt: TGTGCCAGCAGGGGGGCCTATGGCTACACCTTC

j_call: TRBJ1-3
v_call: TRBV29-1
d_call: -
clone_size: -
cdr3_aa: CSVDNSDQVNTIYF
cdr3_nt: TGCAGCGTTGATAATAGCGACCAAGTAAACACCATATATTTT

j_call: TRBJ2-1
v_call: TRBV4-1
d_call: TRBD2
clone_size: few
cdr3_aa: CASSHSAGTSGGQFF
cdr3_nt: TGCGCCAGCAGCCACTCAGCCGGGACTAGCGGGGGCCAGTTCTTC

j_call: TRBJ1-6
v_call: TRBV4-1
d_call: TRBD1
clone_size: many
cdr3_aa: CASSQDPPGGHSPLHF
cdr3_nt: TGCGCCAGCAGCCAAGATCCCCCAGGGGGCCACTCACCCCTCCACTTT

j_call: TRBJ1-5
v_call: TRBV20-1
d_call: -
clone_size: few
cdr3_aa: CSARDPGTDQPQHF
cdr3_nt: TGCAGTGCTAGAGATCCGGGGACGGATCAGCCCCAGCATTTT

j_call: TRBJ1-5
v_call: TRBV2
d_call: -
clone_size: -
cdr3_aa: CASSDPRVGQPQHF
cdr3_nt: TGTGCCAGCAGTGATCCCAGGGTCGGCCAGCCCCAGCATTTT

j_call: TRBJ1-2
v_call: TRBV29-1
d_call: -
clone_size: -
cdr3_aa: CSVEDLTGLTIYGYTF
cdr3_nt: TGCAGCGTTGAAGATCTAACAGGGTTAACCATCTATGGCTACACCTTC

j_call: TRBJ2-6
v_call: TRBV28
d_call: -
clone_size: -
cdr3_aa: CASRETHGGANVLTF
cdr3_nt: TGTGCCAGCAGGGAAACACACGGTGGGGCCAACGTCCTGACTTTC

j_call: TRBJ2-3
v_call: TRBV15
d_call: TRBD2
clone_size: many
cdr3_aa: CATSRDFSGGTDTQYF
cdr3_nt: TGTGCCACCAGCAGAGATTTTAGCGGGGGGACAGATACGCAGTATTTT

j_call: TRBJ2-2
v_call: TRBV6-1
d_call: -
clone_size: few
cdr3_aa: CASRTQSSTGELFF
cdr3_nt: TGTGCCAGCAGGACTCAGAGTAGCACCGGGGAGCTGTTTTTT

j_call: TRBJ2-5
v_call: TRBV18
d_call: -
clone_size: -
cdr3_aa: CASSPPVVPAVGTQYF
cdr3_nt: TGTGCCAGCTCACCACCGGTGGTCCCGGCCGTTGGAACCCAGTACTTC

j_call: TRBJ2-3
v_call: TRBV5-1
d_call: -
clone_size: few
cdr3_aa: CASRTDTQSTDTQYF
cdr3_nt: TGCGCCAGCAGGACGGACACTCAGAGCACAGATACGCAGTATTTT

j_call: TRBJ2-2
v_call: TRBV7-6
d_call: -
clone_size: few
cdr3_aa: CASSPQGTAGELFF
cdr3_nt: TGTGCCAGCAGCCCCCAGGGTACGGCCGGGGAGCTGTTTTTT

j_call: TRBJ2-1
v_call: TRBV5-1
d_call: TRBD1
clone_size: -
cdr3_aa: CASSSGQGDEQFF
cdr3_nt: TGCGCCAGCAGCTCGGGACAGGGCGACGAGCAGTTCTTC

j_call: TRBJ2-5
v_call: TRBV2
d_call: -
clone_size: -
cdr3_aa: CASRTRTQYF
cdr3_nt: TGTGCCAGCAGGACGCGGACCCAGTACTTC

j_call: TRBJ2-3
v_call: TRBV12-3/TRBV12-4
d_call: -
clone_size: few
cdr3_aa: CASRPTPAADTQYF
cdr3_nt: TGTGCCAGCAGACCAACGCCCGCGGCGGATACGCAGTATTTT

j_call: TRBJ2-4
v_call: TRBV14
d_call: -
clone_size: -
cdr3_aa: CASSRSGKNIQYF
cdr3_nt: TGTGCCAGCAGCCGTTCGGGGAAAAACATTCAGTACTTC

j_call: TRBJ2-3
v_call: TRBV12-3/TRBV12-4
d_call: -
clone_size: many
cdr3_aa: CASSSQGATQYF
cdr3_nt: TGTGCCAGCAGTTCTCAGGGAGCTACGCAGTATTTT

j_call: TRBJ1-2
v_call: TRBV4-3
d_call: -
clone_size: once
cdr3_aa: CASSQDFWVSYGYTF
cdr3_nt: TGCGCCAGCAGCCAAGATTTTTGGGTTAGCTATGGCTACACCTTC

j_call: TRBJ2-5
v_call: TRBV27
d_call: TRBD1
clone_size: -
cdr3_aa: CASSKRGQIQETQYF
cdr3_nt: TGTGCCAGCAGTAAACGGGGACAGATCCAAGAGACCCAGTACTTC

j_call: TRBJ2-2
v_call: TRBV24-1
d_call: -
clone_size: -
cdr3_aa: CATSDLSGNTGELFF
cdr3_nt: TGTGCCACCAGTGACCTGAGCGGGAACACCGGGGAGCTGTTTTTT

j_call: TRBJ1-2
v_call: TRBV12-3/TRBV12-4
d_call: -
clone_size: -
cdr3_aa: CASSLRSHYGYTF
cdr3_nt: TGTGCCAGCAGTTTACGCAGTCACTATGGCTACACCTTC

j_call: TRBJ2-5
v_call: TRBV6-2/TRBV6-3
d_call: -
clone_size: -
cdr3_aa: CASRKRGAQETQYF
cdr3_nt: TGTGCCAGCAGAAAACGCGGGGCCCAAGAGACCCAGTACTTC

j_call: TRBJ2-3
v_call: TRBV6-5
d_call: TRBD1
clone_size: -
cdr3_aa: CASSYSRDRADTQYF
cdr3_nt: TGTGCCAGCAGTTACTCAAGGGACAGGGCCGATACGCAGTATTTT

j_call: TRBJ2-1
v_call: TRBV9
d_call: -
clone_size: few
cdr3_aa: CASSDRLRNEQFF
cdr3_nt: TGTGCCAGCAGCGATCGGCTGCGGAATGAGCAGTTCTTC

j_call: TRBJ1-1
v_call: TRBV5-1
d_call: TRBD1
clone_size: few
cdr3_aa: CASSSTYRGSPEAFF
cdr3_nt: TGCGCCAGCAGCTCCACCTACAGGGGATCCCCTGAAGCTTTCTTT

j_call: TRBJ2-7
v_call: TRBV5-1
d_call: -
clone_size: many
cdr3_aa: CASSLEPGPGTYEQYF
cdr3_nt: TGCGCCAGCAGCTTGGAGCCGGGCCCAGGGACCTACGAGCAGTACTTC

j_call: TRBJ1-2
v_call: TRBV6-5
d_call: -
clone_size: -
cdr3_aa: CASSYGEGRNYGYTF
cdr3_nt: TGTGCCAGCAGTTACGGGGAGGGGAGGAACTATGGCTACACCTTC

j_call: TRBJ2-3
v_call: TRBV4-2
d_call: TRBD2
clone_size: -
cdr3_aa: CASSQEYGGGTSLYF
cdr3_nt: TGTGCCAGCAGCCAAGAATACGGCGGGGGGACGTCACTGTATTTT

j_call: TRBJ2-7
v_call: TRBV12-5
d_call: TRBD1
clone_size: -
cdr3_aa: CASGPSRTGSSYEQYF
cdr3_nt: TGTGCTAGTGGTCCCTCCCGGACAGGGAGCTCCTACGAGCAGTACTTC